This T cell receptor (beta chain) was observed in a study of PD-1 blockade in mismatch repair-deficient tumors. On this clone: Antigen: not known.

This CDR3 contains 12 residues. V lost 6 bases and J lost 8, with 14 bases in between. CDR1 SGHTS and CDR2 YDEGEE come from the germline V gene. TCRdb's copy holds only in-frame clones and misses some; the assay was immunoSEQ multiplex PCR. The sample carries 39,000 or so clones, 80% to 85% recorded once. The study's findings and limits: Tumor-resident clones, often undetectable pretreatment in blood, expanded then contracted after pembrolizumab.

Mismatch repair deficiency was confirmed in all patients, by PCR or immunohistochemistry. The rearrangement uses TRBV5-8 and TRBJ1-2; D is unresolved. The sample was PBMCs, taken 38 weeks after starting pembrolizumab. This receptor was taken from an adult with mismatch repair-deficient cancer. In DNA form, the CDR3 reads TGTGCCAGCAACCGGGAGGGTTGGGGCTACACCTTC. As protein: CASNREGWGYTF.